Below are 16 T cell receptor beta chains sequenced from a single sample in a study of technical replicates of blood from a few donors. Repertoires were generated with immunoSEQ multiplex PCR, while TCRdb's copy carries only in-frame clones and drops some. In the table there are 60,000 to 65,000 clones, 75% to 90% of which are singletons. Sequenced input: PBMCs. Receptors were obtained from a human donor in good health. Some clones in this sample may be carry-over from other donors' samples.

V gene TRBV2 combines with J gene TRBJ2-5, with 7 nucleotides matching TRBD1. CDR3 size: 14 residues. The trim removed 5 bases at V and 3 bases at J, leaving 6 bases unmatched. In germline, CDR1 is SNHLY, CDR2 FYNNEI. The CDR3 nucleotides are TGTGCCAGCAGTTTCCGACAGGGAGAAGAGACCCAGTACTTC. It specifies CASSFRQGEETQYF.

The J gene is TRBJ2-1, the V gene TRBV27; 10 bases match TRBD2. Unmatched junction bases numbered 13, after V lost 2 bases and J lost 12 bases. Germline V gives CDR1 MNHEY, CDR2 SMNVEV (reference sequence). This CDR3 comprises 16 residues. In DNA, the CDR3 is TGTGCCAGCAGTTTAGGGTGGGGGCTAGCGGGAGAGTGGCAGTTCTTC. This sequence encodes CASSLGWGLAGEWQFF.

V and J are TRBV7-6 and TRBJ2-6; tentative D call: TRBD2 (5 bases). From germline, CDR1 is SGHVS and CDR2 FNYEAQ. V lost 0 bases and J 0 bases, leaving 9 bases between the germline ends. This CDR3 spans 17 amino acids. The CDR3: CASSLAYGLSGANVLTF. Here the CDR3 DNA reads TGTGCCAGCAGCTTAGCGTACGGACTCTCTGGGGCCAACGTCCTGACTTTC.

This chain connects TRBV11-2 to TRBJ1-1; 9 bases agree with TRBD1. In germline, CDR1 is SGHAT, CDR2 FQNNGV. This CDR3 has 15 amino acids. V was clipped by 1 base and J by 5 bases; unmatched bases: 5. CDR3 loop: CASSLVDRGRTEAFF. The CDR3 DNA reads as TGTGCCAGCAGCTTAGTGGACAGGGGTAGGACTGAAGCTTTCTTT.

This chain connects TRBV5-1 to TRBJ2-3; 11 bases agree with TRBD2. V lost 7 bases to trimming and J lost 1 base; unmatched junction nucleotides: 2. Germline-derived CDR1 and CDR2 are SGHRS and YFSETQ. The CDR3 is 14 amino acids. This CDR3 is CASGSGRGTDTQYF. In nucleotides, the CDR3 is TGCGCCAGCGGTAGCGGGAGGGGCACAGATACGCAGTATTTT.

The chain recombines TRBV4-2 with TRBJ2-1, with 7 bases that match TRBD2. Per the germline V gene, CDR1 is LGHNA and CDR2 is YNFKEQ. CDR3 size: 14 residues. With 0 bases clipped from V and 8 bases from J, the junction kept 4 bases outside the gene matches. This CDR3 is CASSQELAGDEQFF. CDR3 DNA: TGTGCCAGCAGCCAAGAGTTGGCGGGAGATGAGCAGTTCTTC.

The chain is built from TRBV11-2 and TRBJ2-2, with unresolved D. CDR1 SGHAT and CDR2 FQNNGV come from the germline V gene. CDR3 length equals 14 residues. Trimming took 0 bases from V and 3 from J, leaving 5 bases between them. CDR3 bases: TGTGCCAGCAGCTTAGAGGCCTACACCGGGGAGCTGTTTTTT. As protein: CASSLEAYTGELFF.

V is TRBV7-3 and J is TRBJ2-1; 10 bases line up with TRBD2. The CDR3 totals 15 residues. Germline V gene data show CDR1 as SGHTA and CDR2 as FQGTGA. V was pared by 4 bases and J by 9 bases, with 9 bases of the junction left unmatched. CDR3 sequence (DNA): TGTGCCAGCAGCTCGGCTAGCGGGAGTGTTTCTGAGCAGTTCTTC. Translating gives CASSSASGSVSEQFF.

The chain carries TRBV29-1 and TRBJ2-7, with 7 bases lining up with TRBD1. Germline values: CDR1 SQVTM, CDR2 ANQGSEA. The CDR3 has 12 amino acids. The trim removed 7 bases at V and 3 bases at J, leaving 6 bases unmatched. The CDR3 is CSAIQGSYEQYF. The CDR3, as DNA: TGCAGCGCAATACAGGGGAGCTACGAGCAGTACTTC.

This rearrangement joins TRBV9 to TRBJ1-4; the D gene is possibly TRBD1 (5 bases). This CDR3 is built from 15 residues. The germline gives CDR1 SGDLS, CDR2 YYNGEE. V was shortened by 2 bases and J by 0 bases, with 8 bases between the two germline ends. DNA for the CDR3: TGTGCCAGCAGCGTGGAGGGGACAACTAATGAAAAACTGTTTTTT. Protein sequence: CASSVEGTTNEKLFF.

V usage is TRBV6-1 and J usage is TRBJ2-7; 12 bases align to TRBD2. Trimming at V came to 4 bases and at J to 0 bases, leaving 1 base not matched to a gene. CDR3 length: 15 residues. CDR1 is MNHNS, CDR2 SASEGT, per germline. CDR3 DNA: TGTGCCAGCAGTGCGACTAGCGGGAGCTCCTACGAGCAGTACTTC. It codes for CASSATSGSSYEQYF.

The gene calls are TRBV2 and TRBJ1-1; 7 positions match TRBD1. This CDR3 comprises 14 residues. Per germline, CDR1 SNHLY and CDR2 FYNNEI. V lost 6 bases to trimming and J lost 3 bases; unmatched junction nucleotides: 7. The CDR3 is CASRKRTGYTEAFF. Written as DNA, the CDR3 is TGTGCCAGCAGAAAAAGGACAGGATACACTGAAGCTTTCTTT.

V gene TRBV2 combines with J gene TRBJ1-3, with 8 positions matching TRBD1. J lost 2 bases, V lost 7 bases, and 4 bases had no gene match. Germline CDR1 reads SNHLY; CDR2 reads FYNNEI. The CDR3 consists of 14 residues. The CDR3 loop reads CASKLDRAGNTIYF. CDR3 nucleotide sequence: TGTGCCAGCAAGTTGGACAGGGCTGGAAACACCATATATTTT.

V gene TRBV7-2 combines with J gene TRBJ2-2; tentative D call: TRBD1 (5 bases). Germline CDR1 is SGHTA and CDR2 is FQGNSA. V shed 4 bases and J shed 1 base, with 10 bases lying between them. This CDR3 has 15 residues. In DNA form, the CDR3 reads TGTGCCAGCAGCTCCCGGACAAAGAACACCGGGGAGCTGTTTTTT. Amino acids: CASSSRTKNTGELFF. Supplemented by reference TRBV7-2 and TRBJ2-2, the full variable domain reads GAGVSQSPSNKVTEKGKDVELRCDPISGHTALYWYRQSLGQGLEFLIYFQGNSAPDKSGLPSDRFSAERTGGSVSTLTIQRTQQEDSAVYLCASSSRTKNTGELFFGEGSRLTVL.

Regarding this clone: This sample also contains other DNA sequences that code for the same CDR3. The CDR3 DNA is TGCGCCAGCAGCCCCTCCGGCGGCTACAATGAGCAGTTCTTC. Its translation is CASSPSGGYNEQFF. V is TRBV5-1 and J is TRBJ2-1; D not resolved. Between the trimmed V and J ends, which lost 4 bases and 3 bases, there was a span of 11 bases. Germline CDR1 SGHRS, CDR2 YFSETQ. The CDR3 loop spans 14 amino acids.

The chain is built from TRBV7-8 and TRBJ2-1; 7 nucleotides align to TRBD2. CDR1 is SGHVS and CDR2 is FQNEAQ in the germline V gene. This CDR3 is 15 amino acids long. V lost 3 bases, J lost 10 bases, and 12 bases stayed unmatched. The CDR3 DNA reads as TGTGCCAGCAGCTTGAGCGGGACCCTTGGCGGGGAGCAGTTCTTC. This sequence encodes CASSLSGTLGGEQFF.